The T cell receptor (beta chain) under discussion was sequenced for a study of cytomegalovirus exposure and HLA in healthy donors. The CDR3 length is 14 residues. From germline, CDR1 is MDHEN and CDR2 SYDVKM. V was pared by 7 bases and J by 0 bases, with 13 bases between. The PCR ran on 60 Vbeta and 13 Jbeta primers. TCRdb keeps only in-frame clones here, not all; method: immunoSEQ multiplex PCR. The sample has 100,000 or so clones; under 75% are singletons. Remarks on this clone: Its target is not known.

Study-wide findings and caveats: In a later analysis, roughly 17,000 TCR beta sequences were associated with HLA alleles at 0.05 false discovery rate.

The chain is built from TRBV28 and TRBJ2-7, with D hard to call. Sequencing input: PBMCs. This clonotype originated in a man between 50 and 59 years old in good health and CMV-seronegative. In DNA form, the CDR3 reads TGTGCCAGCACGGATGCGACGGGCTCCTACGAGCAGTACTTC. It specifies CASTDATGSYEQYF. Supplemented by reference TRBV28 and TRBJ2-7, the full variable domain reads DVKVTQSSRYLVKRTGEKVFLECVQDMDHENMFWYRQDPGLGLRLIYFSYDVKMKEKGDIPEGYSVSREKKERFSLILESASTNQTSMYLCASTDATGSYEQYFGPGTRLTVT.